One T cell receptor (beta chain) is described in this entry. The antigen remains undetermined. Using a J-beta primer mix together with a sample-barcoded 5' primer, a second PCR was run for roughly 7 to 12 cycles. The template-switch adaptor, which had 12 random nucleotides, put a tag on each cDNA molecule. From the 5' RACE reads, TCRdb called clonotypes with MiXCR, one entry per CDR3 protein. The sample lists more than 800,000 distinct CDR3 sequences; around 26% were seen once. This specimen belongs to a study of blood T cells in healthy people across ages. Study-level information: About one barcoded TCR beta cDNA was captured per two T cells.

This CDR3 region has 15 residues. The V end was cut by 5 bases, the J end by 0 bases, with 13 bases between. Study-level results: Aged donors had fewer naive CD4+ cells and lower diversity than long-lived donors.

This TCR derives from a woman aged 80 or older in good health. V gene TRBV12-3 or TRBV12-4 combines with J gene TRBJ2-5; the D gene is possibly TRBD1 (6 bases). Sequencing was carried out using blood. CDR3 sequence (DNA): TGTGCCAGCAGTCTTGGACAGACCTACCAAGAGACCCAGTACTTC. This sequence encodes CASSLGQTYQETQYF.